One and the same sample provided the 18 T cell receptor beta chains below, sequenced in a study of T-cell memory formation after mild COVID-19. In TCRdb, the 5' RACE reads were re-called with MiXCR into one record per CDR3 protein. Here the sample spans under 250,000 distinct CDR3 sequences, around 9.1% being singletons. The specimen was PBMCs or a T cell subset sorted from them (not recorded which). These receptors all come from a man aged 18-30 years who had mild COVID-19 (a few samples of this study predate the infection). Cell type and time point are not known.

The CDR3 DNA sequence: TGTGCCAGCAGTTCGGGCGTTAACTATGGCTACACCTTC. Encoded protein: CASSSGVNYGYTF. The V gene is TRBV12-3 or TRBV12-4, the J gene TRBJ1-2; no clear D. V was cut by 4 bases and J by 1 base, with 7 bases left in between. The length of the CDR3 is 13 residues.

The chain recombines TRBV10-3 with TRBJ2-3, with a weak D call TRBD2 (7 bases). The germline V and J ends were trimmed by 11 bases and 9 bases, with 21 bases remaining between them. This CDR3 is built from 13 residues. Germline V gene lookup returns CDR1 ENHRY and CDR2 SYGVKD. CDR3 in DNA: TGTGCCGTCCGGGGGGCCGAATGGAGAACGCAGTATTTT. Amino acid sequence: CAVRGAEWRTQYF.

The chain combines TRBV20-1 with TRBJ2-7; D may match TRBD1 or TRBD2 (5 bases each). Per the germline V gene, CDR1 is DFQATT and CDR2 is SNEGSKA (reference sequence). The CDR3 loop spans 12 amino acids. The germline V and J ends were trimmed by 0 bases and 7 bases, with 10 bases remaining between them. The CDR3 sequence is CSAREWGSEQYF. In DNA form, the CDR3 reads TGCAGTGCTAGAGAGTGGGGGAGTGAGCAGTACTTC.

The chain combines TRBV5-6 with TRBJ2-2; possible D gene TRBD1, 6 bases. CDR1 and CDR2 from the germline V gene are SGHDT and YYEEEE. The CDR3 has 16 amino acids. V was pared by 3 bases and J by 6 bases, with 18 bases between. Here the CDR3 DNA reads TGTGCCAGCAGCTCATTGGCCTTGAAGGGGGCCGGGGAGCTGTTTTTT. Residues: CASSSLALKGAGELFF. The whole variable domain, remainder taken from reference TRBV5-6 and TRBJ2-2, is DAGVTQSPTHLIKTRGQQVTLRCSPKSGHDTVSWYQQALGQGPQFIFQYYEEEERQRGNFPDRFSGHQFPNYSSELNVNALLLGDSALYLCASSSLALKGAGELFFGEGSRLTVL.

This clonotype was seen a handful of times. The V call is TRBV5-1, the J call TRBJ1-1, with a weak D call TRBD1 (6 bases). V was trimmed by 5 bases and J by 2 bases, leaving 10 bases between them. The germline CDR1 and CDR2 sequences are SGHRS and YFSETQ. The CDR3 covers 13 residues. Here the CDR3 DNA reads TGCGCCAGCAGGCAGGACAGTAACACTGAAGCTTTCTTT. This gives the protein CASRQDSNTEAFF.

This clonotype was observed a few times. CDR3 protein: CSASDSPKGYTF. CDR3 bases: TGCAGTGCTAGCGACAGTCCCAAGGGCTACACCTTC. The genes are TRBV20-1 and TRBJ1-2; a weak D match, TRBD1 (5 bases). Looked up from germline, CDR1 is DFQATT and CDR2 is SNEGSKA (reference sequence). The CDR3 is 12 amino acids. The V gene lost 3 bases and the J gene lost 8 bases, with 13 bases spanning the gap.

The chain combines TRBV6-6 with TRBJ1-1; TRBD1 aligns across 7 bases. CDR3 length: 19 amino acids. The V gene's germline CDR1 is MNHNY and CDR2 SVGAGI (reference sequence). J gave up 0 bases and V 2 bases, and 15 bases lay outside the gene matches. For the CDR3, the DNA is TGTGCCAGCAGTTACGCGCCTACCGGGACAGCTAGAATGAACACTGAAGCTTTCTTT. This sequence encodes CASSYAPTGTARMNTEAFF.

This clonotype was counted a few times. This sequence joins TRBV20-1 and TRBJ1-4, with TRBD1 identical over 7 bases. The trim removed 5 bases at V and 6 bases at J, leaving 9 bases unmatched. From germline, CDR1 is DFQATT and CDR2 SNEGSKA (reference sequence). CDR3 length equals 14 residues. The CDR3 DNA is TGCAGTGCTCGAAAGGGGGCTGCCGATGAAAAACTGTTTTTT. Residues: CSARKGAADEKLFF.

This clonotype was observed a few times. V usage is TRBV12-3 or TRBV12-4 and J usage is TRBJ2-4, with 11 bases fitting TRBD2. The junction had 3 bases not matched to a gene; V was cut back by 2 bases and J by 6 bases. The CDR3 runs to 15 residues. CDR3 residues: CASSLLLAGGNIQYF. The CDR3 bases are TGTGCCAGCAGTTTATTGCTAGCGGGGGGAAACATTCAGTACTTC.

This chain links TRBV6-2 or TRBV6-3 with TRBJ2-3, with TRBD2 as a possible D gene (5 bases). CDR3 size: 14 residues. V was shortened by 8 bases and J by 0 bases, with 12 bases between the two germline ends. CDR1 is MNHEY, CDR2 SVGEGT, per germline. As DNA, the CDR3 is TGTGCCAGCCCACTAGAGCCGAGCACAGATACGCAGTATTTT. Encoded protein: CASPLEPSTDTQYF.

J is TRBJ2-3 and V is TRBV7-3; maybe TRBD2 (5 bases). CDR1 is SGHTA, CDR2 FQGTGA, per germline. The CDR3 sequence is 16 residues long. Trimming pared 5 bases from V and 0 bases from J, leaving 15 bases between. The CDR3 DNA reads as TGTGCCAGCAGCCATCACCTAGCAGCTAGCACAGATACGCAGTATTTT. Its translation is CASSHHLAASTDTQYF.

The chain joins TRBV6-6 to TRBJ2-1; D might be TRBD1 (5 bases). Germline-derived CDR1 and CDR2 are MNHNY and SVGAGI (reference sequence). The CDR3 is 16 amino acids. Trimming pared 5 bases from V and 3 bases from J, leaving 17 bases between. The CDR3 region has the DNA TGTGCCAGCAGTCCAACAGGCGGCAAATTCTACAATGAGCAGTTCTTC. It encodes CASSPTGGKFYNEQFF.

This clonotype turned up a few times. V usage is TRBV5-1 and J usage is TRBJ2-7, with D hard to call. Trimming removed 0 bases from V and 6 bases from J, with 7 bases in between. This CDR3 is 12 amino acids long. The V gene's germline CDR1 is SGHRS and CDR2 YFSETQ. CDR3 region: CASSLEGFEQYF. The DNA of the CDR3 is TGCGCCAGCAGCTTGGAGGGTTTCGAGCAGTACTTC.

This sequence joins TRBV20-1 and TRBJ1-2; D unresolved. The CDR3 length is 14 residues. V lost 5 bases to trimming and J lost 4 bases, with 17 bases between them. Germline loops: CDR1 DFQATT, CDR2 SNEGSKA (reference sequence). CDR3 sequence (DNA): TGCAGTGCTCCGGTTCTCCGGGGTAGCTATGGCTACACCTTC. Translated: CSAPVLRGSYGYTF.

This clonotype has at least ten counts. The chain has TRBV25-1 and TRBJ2-3; D call uncertain. Trimming pared 3 bases from V and 0 bases from J, leaving 7 bases between. CDR3 length: 14 amino acids. The germline V gene encodes CDR1 MGHDK and CDR2 SYGVNS. The CDR3 is CASSDRPSTDTQYF. For the CDR3, the DNA is TGTGCCAGCAGTGATCGGCCTAGCACAGATACGCAGTATTTT. Variable domain in full (rest from reference TRBV25-1 and TRBJ2-3): EADIYQTPRYLVIGTGKKITLECSQTMGHDKMYWYQQDPGMELHLIHYSYGVNSTEKGDLSSESTVSRIRTEHFPLTLESARPSHTSQYLCASSDRPSTDTQYFGPGTRLTVL.

J is TRBJ1-1 and V is TRBV7-2; 8 bases map to TRBD1. There are 17 residues in the CDR3. CDR1 is SGHTA and CDR2 is FQGNSA in the germline V gene. The V gene end was trimmed by 0 bases and the J gene end by 4 bases; junction bases not matched to a gene: 10. CDR3 sequence (DNA): TGTGCCAGCAGCTTAGCGCTGAGGGCAGGGGGCGGCACTGAAGCTTTCTTT. This sequence encodes CASSLALRAGGGTEAFF.

This clonotype was counted a few times. The chain joins TRBV7-2 to TRBJ2-5; unclear D gene. V was cut by 3 bases and J by 2 bases, with 7 bases left in between. The V gene's germline CDR1 is SGHTA and CDR2 FQGNSA. The CDR3 length is 13 residues. The CDR3 reads CASSFSQQETQYF. As DNA, the CDR3 is TGTGCCAGCAGCTTTTCCCAGCAAGAGACCCAGTACTTC.

The rearrangement joins TRBV28 to TRBJ1-5; 8 nucleotides line up with TRBD1. The CDR3 spans 14 residues. Germline V gives CDR1 MDHEN, CDR2 SYDVKM. Losses at the gene ends were 8 bases for V and 5 bases for J; bases not matched to a gene: 8. CDR3 bases: TGTGCCAGCGGTTCAGGGGGCCCAGATCAGCCCCAGCATTTT. Protein product: CASGSGGPDQPQHF.